This T cell receptor (beta chain) was identified in a study of T cells after yellow fever vaccination. In the study overall: The SMART-Seq v4 Ultra Low Input method served to prepare the low-cell-number fractions. Overall study results and limits: Among primary-vaccination clones, most reappeared after the booster, at around 97% for CD4 and approximately 90% for CD8.

Trimming removed 6 bases at V and 5 bases at J, with 11 bases between. This CDR3 region has 13 residues. This clonotype was counted only a few times. Its target is not known. The 5'RACE template-switching step produced TCR cDNA and added a universal primer site and UMIs. MiXCR was run by TCRdb on the 5' RACE reads, yielding one entry per CDR3 protein. The sample has around 360,000 distinct CDR3 sequences, roughly 12% seen once. Sample: PBMCs, taken on the day of the first yellow fever vaccination. The V and J genes are TRBV12-3 or TRBV12-4 and TRBJ1-3; possible D gene TRBD1, 6 bases. The receptor was derived from a man aged 18 to 29 who received the YFV17D yellow fever vaccine. In DNA form, the CDR3 reads TGTGCCAGCAGCGAAGGACAGAGAAACACCATATATTTT. Its protein is CASSEGQRNTIYF.